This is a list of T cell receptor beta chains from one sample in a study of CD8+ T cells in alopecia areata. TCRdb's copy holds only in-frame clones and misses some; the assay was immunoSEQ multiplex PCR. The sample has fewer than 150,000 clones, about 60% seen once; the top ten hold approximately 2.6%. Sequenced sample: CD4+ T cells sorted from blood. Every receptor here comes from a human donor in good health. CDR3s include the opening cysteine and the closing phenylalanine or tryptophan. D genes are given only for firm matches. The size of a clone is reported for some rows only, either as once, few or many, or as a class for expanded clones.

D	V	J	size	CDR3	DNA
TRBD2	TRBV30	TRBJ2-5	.	CAWSTPGTSGGETQYF	TGTGCCTGGAGTACCCCCGGGACTAGCGGGGGAGAGACCCAGTACTTC
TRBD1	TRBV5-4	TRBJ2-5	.	CASARQGARGQETQYF	TGTGCCAGCGCCAGACAGGGGGCTCGGGGGCAAGAGACCCAGTACTTC
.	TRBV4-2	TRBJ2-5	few	CASRNGETQYF	TGTGCCAGCAGAAACGGGGAGACCCAGTACTTC
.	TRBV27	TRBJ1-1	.	CASKERLGGGQAFF	TGTGCCAGCAAAGAAAGGCTGGGTGGGGGCCAAGCTTTCTTT
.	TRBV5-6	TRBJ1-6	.	CASSSTGAQQGIYNSPLHF	TGTGCCAGCAGCTCCACCGGCGCCCAACAGGGCATATATAATTCACCCCTCCACTTT
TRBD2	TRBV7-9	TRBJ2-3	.	CASSLVGLAAIGDTQYF	TGTGCCAGCAGCTTAGTGGGACTAGCGGCGATTGGAGATACGCAGTATTTT
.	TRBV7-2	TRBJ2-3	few	CASSSLRRDTQYF	TGTGCCAGCAGCTCCTTAAGGCGAGATACGCAGTATTTT
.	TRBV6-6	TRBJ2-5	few	CASRPGLAPQGETQYF	TGTGCCAGCAGGCCGGGACTCGCGCCACAGGGGGAGACCCAGTACTTC
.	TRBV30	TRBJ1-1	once	CAWRSGRGGRINTEAFF	TGTGCCTGGAGAAGTGGGAGGGGGGGCAGAATAAACACTGAAGCTTTCTTT
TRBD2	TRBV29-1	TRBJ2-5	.	CSVARGGGVDQETQYF	TGCAGCGTTGCCCGGGGGGGCGGGGTAGACCAAGAGACCCAGTACTTC
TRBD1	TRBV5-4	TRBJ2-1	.	CASSSTGDEQFF	TGTGCCAGCAGCTCTACAGGGGATGAGCAGTTCTTC
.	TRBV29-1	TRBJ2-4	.	CSVEDKDRIIQYF	TGCAGCGTTGAAGATAAGGACAGAATAATTCAGTACTTC
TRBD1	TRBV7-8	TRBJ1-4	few	CATTLDRGKGKLFF	TGTGCCACCACCCTTGACAGGGGGAAGGGGAAACTGTTTTTT
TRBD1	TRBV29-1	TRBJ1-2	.	CSVEGQVNYGYTF	TGCAGCGTTGAGGGACAGGTGAACTATGGCTACACCTTC
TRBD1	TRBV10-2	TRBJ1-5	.	CASSRTGGNGQPQHF	TGCGCCAGCAGTCGGACAGGGGGGAACGGTCAGCCCCAGCATTTT
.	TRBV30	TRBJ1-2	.	CAWSVGELRNTF	TGTGCCTGGAGTGTCGGGGAGTTGAGAAACACCTTC
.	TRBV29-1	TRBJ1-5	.	CSVGNGGAGNQPQHF	TGCAGCGTTGGGAATGGGGGGGCAGGGAATCAGCCCCAGCATTTT
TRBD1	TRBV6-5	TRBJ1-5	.	CASSPDRGGQPQHF	TGTGCCAGCAGCCCCGACAGGGGAGGTCAGCCCCAGCATTTT
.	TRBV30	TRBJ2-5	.	CAWTEGETQYF	TGTGCCTGGACGGAAGGAGAGACCCAGTACTTC
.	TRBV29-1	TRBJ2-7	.	CSVDPGGGYEQYF	TGCAGCGTTGATCCAGGGGGAGGGTACGAGCAGTACTTC
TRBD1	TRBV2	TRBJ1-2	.	CASSETGGRYGYTF	TGTGCCAGCAGCGAGACAGGGGGCCGCTATGGCTACACCTTC
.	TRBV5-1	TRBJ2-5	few	CASSAARGQETQYF	TGCGCCAGCAGCGCGGCCAGGGGCCAAGAGACCCAGTACTTC
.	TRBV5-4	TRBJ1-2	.	CASSVALTGYGYTF	TGTGCCAGCAGCGTCGCCTTAACGGGGTATGGCTACACCTTC
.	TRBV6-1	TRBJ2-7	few	CASSEQVMSSYEQYF	TGTGCCAGCAGTGAACAGGTGATGAGTTCCTACGAGCAGTACTTC
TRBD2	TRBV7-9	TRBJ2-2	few	CASSPLAGRSTGELFF	TGTGCCAGCAGCCCCTTAGCGGGGAGGAGCACCGGGGAGCTGTTTTTT
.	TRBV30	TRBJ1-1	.	CAWSKGLNTEAFF	TGTGCCTGGAGTAAAGGCTTGAACACTGAAGCTTTCTTT